These 14 T cell receptor beta chains share one sample of origin, sequenced in a study of shared clonotypes between healthy human individuals. Assay: immunoSEQ multiplex PCR; the TCRdb copy retains only in-frame clones and omits some. Here the sample spans roughly 650,000 clones, around 97% being singletons. Sequencing used naive CD4+ T cells sorted from blood. The subset: CD45RA+ positively selected. The source is a young woman in good health.

The rearrangement uses TRBV27 and TRBJ2-1, with 10 bases fitting TRBD2. Germline CDR1 MNHEY, CDR2 SMNVEV (reference sequence). J gave up 5 bases and V 3 bases, and 4 bases lay outside the gene matches. There are 15 residues in the CDR3. The CDR3, as DNA: TGTGCCAGCAGTTTTACTAGCGGGGAACACAATGAGCAGTTCTTC. Its protein is CASSFTSGEHNEQFF.

The V call is TRBV5-1, the J call TRBJ2-3; 9 bases line up with TRBD1. This CDR3 comprises 16 residues. V shed 0 bases, J shed 4 bases, and the junction held 6 bases outside the gene matches. CDR1 SGHRS and CDR2 YFSETQ come from the germline V gene. The CDR3 reads CASSLARQGGPDTQYF. The CDR3 nucleotides read TGCGCCAGCAGCTTGGCTCGACAGGGGGGCCCAGATACGCAGTATTTT.

The chain is built from TRBV2 and TRBJ1-5, with 7 bases identical to TRBD1. The V and J ends lost 1 base and 2 bases, in that order; junction bases with no gene match: 2. Germline V gene data show CDR1 as SNHLY and CDR2 as FYNNEI. The CDR3 runs to 15 residues. The CDR3 nucleotides read TGTGCCAGCAGTGAAGAGGGGACAGGCAATCAGCCCCAGCATTTT. It translates to CASSEEGTGNQPQHF.

The chain uses TRBV5-6 and TRBJ1-1; no reliable D call. Trimming pared 0 bases from V and 0 bases from J, leaving 3 bases between. The CDR3 sequence is 13 residues long. Germline V gives CDR1 SGHDT, CDR2 YYEEEE. The CDR3 DNA reads TGTGCCAGCAGCTTGGGTCTGAACACTGAAGCTTTCTTT. Translating it yields CASSLGLNTEAFF.

The V call is TRBV5-1, the J call TRBJ2-2, with 9 nucleotides matching TRBD2. J lost 5 bases, V lost 4 bases, and 6 bases had no gene match. The CDR3 has 15 residues. Germline V CDR1 and CDR2: SGHRS, YFSETQ. Written as DNA, the CDR3 is TGCGCCAGCAGCCCCTCAACTAGCGGGACCGGGGAGCTGTTTTTT. It specifies CASSPSTSGTGELFF.

This clone has a handful of counts. Other DNA sequences from this sample encode an identical CDR3 as well. The rearrangement links TRBV18 to TRBJ2-5; D call uncertain. Germline V gene data show CDR1 as KGHSH and CDR2 as LQKENI. The CDR3 has 11 amino acids. V gave up 3 bases and J gave up 4 bases, with 3 bases separating them. For the CDR3, the DNA is TGTGCCAGCTCACCGGGAGAGACCCAGTACTTC. Amino acid sequence: CASSPGETQYF.

The gene calls are TRBV10-3 and TRBJ1-4; possible D gene TRBD1, 5 bases. There are 18 residues in the CDR3. The V end lost 6 bases, the J end lost 0 bases, and 20 bases lay between the germline ends. Germline V gives CDR1 ENHRY, CDR2 SYGVKD. The CDR3 nucleotides are TGTGCCATCAGCGCAGGGCCCGGGCTAGAGGCAACTAATGAAAAACTGTTTTTT. Translated: CAISAGPGLEATNEKLFF.

The DNA for the CDR3 is TGTGCCACCCTTTTGGGGCGACGGGATAATTCACCCCTCCACTTT. Its protein product is CATLLGRRDNSPLHF. V usage is TRBV28 and J usage is TRBJ1-6, with a tentative D call TRBD1 (5 bases). The V end was cut by 10 bases, the J end by 5 bases, with 18 bases between. CDR3 length equals 15 residues. CDR1 MDHEN and CDR2 SYDVKM come from the germline V gene.

This chain joins TRBV5-1 and TRBJ2-3; D is unclear. This CDR3 contains 15 residues. The V gene's germline CDR1 is SGHRS and CDR2 YFSETQ. The ends were cut back, 4 bases at V and 4 bases at J, with 16 bases in the middle. The chain's CDR3 is CASSLRRPVPDTQYF. CDR3 nucleotides: TGCGCCAGCAGCCTACGGCGGCCGGTCCCAGATACGCAGTATTTT.

The gene calls are TRBV13 and TRBJ2-7; D is ambiguous. V was pared by 4 bases and J by 4 bases, with 11 bases between. The length of the CDR3 is 13 residues. Germline assignment: CDR1 PRHDT and CDR2 FYEKMQ (reference sequence). The CDR3 DNA follows: TGTGCCAGCAGCTCTAGTGGCAGATACGAGCAGTACTTC. Protein: CASSSSGRYEQYF. The full variable domain, in which reference TRBV13 and TRBJ2-7 provide the parts outside the CDR3, is AAGVIQSPRHLIKEKRETATLKCYPIPRHDTVYWYQQGPGQDPQFLISFYEKMQSDKGSIPDRFSAQQFSDYHSELNMSSLELGDSALYFCASSSSGRYEQYFGPGTRLTVT.

The V and J genes are TRBV18 and TRBJ2-5; D tentatively fits TRBD1 or TRBD2 (5 bases each). The CDR3 runs 13 residues. Trimming took 2 bases from V and 5 from J, leaving 9 bases between them. CDR1 and CDR2 (germline): KGHSH, LQKENI. The CDR3 reads CASSPMWGETQYF. CDR3 DNA: TGTGCCAGCTCACCAATGTGGGGGGAGACCCAGTACTTC. The whole variable domain, remainder taken from reference TRBV18 and TRBJ2-5, is NAGVMQNPRHLVRRRGQEARLRCSPMKGHSHVYWYRQLPEEGLKFMVYLQKENIIDESGMPKERFSAEFPKEGPSILRIQQVVRGDSAAYFCASSPMWGETQYFGPGTRLLVL.

The V and J genes are TRBV9 and TRBJ1-1; D is unresolved. Germline lookup yields CDR1 SGDLS and CDR2 YYNGEE. The CDR3 spans 15 residues. V gave up 3 bases and J gave up 1 base, with 13 bases separating them. CDR3 nucleotides: TGTGCCAGCAGCGCCACCTTGGGCGCGAACACTGAAGCTTTCTTT. The encoded protein is CASSATLGANTEAFF. The whole variable domain, remainder taken from reference TRBV9 and TRBJ1-1, is DSGVTQTPKHLITATGQRVTLRCSPRSGDLSVYWYQQSLDQGLQFLIQYYNGEERAKGNILERFSAQQFPDLHSELNLSSLELGDSALYFCASSATLGANTEAFFGQGTRLTVV.

V and J are TRBV7-9 and TRBJ1-3; no clear D gene. CDR1 is SEHNR, CDR2 FQNEAQ, per germline (reference sequence). This CDR3 has 14 residues. Trimming left V 4 bases short and J 7 bases short, with 14 bases between. CDR3 in DNA: TGTGCCAGCAGCTCCCCCGGTTTGAGGAACACCATATATTTT. Translation gives CASSSPGLRNTIYF.

This chain joins TRBV6-5 and TRBJ2-3; D tentatively fits TRBD1 or TRBD2 (5 bases each). Germline loops: CDR1 MNHEY, CDR2 SVGAGI. V was cut by 6 bases and J by 3 bases, with 13 bases left in between. There are 14 residues in the CDR3. The DNA for the CDR3 is TGTGCCAGCAGGGGGACCTTCGGGACAGATACGCAGTATTTT. The encoded protein is CASRGTFGTDTQYF.